A single T cell receptor (beta chain) is shown here with its context. J gave up 6 bases and V 5 bases, and 13 bases lay outside the gene matches. The CDR3 has 17 amino acids. Looked up from germline, CDR1 is SGHTA and CDR2 is FQGNSA. The data derive from a study of control samples from healthy donors and cancer patients. The data were produced by immunoSEQ multiplex PCR, yet TCRdb's version contains in-frame clones alone and is incomplete. Seen here are around 200,000 clones, 85% to 95% observed once, and the top ten hold around 1.5%. The sequence came from a middle-aged man in good health. The rearrangement links TRBV7-2 to TRBJ1-1; 12 bases match TRBD1. Sequencing used blood. The CDR3 bases are TGTGCCAGCAGCAACCACCGGGACAGGGGGCGCACCTCTGAAGCTTTCTTT. It codes for CASSNHRDRGRTSEAFF.